This entry describes one T cell receptor beta chain. Its antigen remains unidentified. This sample was taken from a study of blood T cells in healthy people across ages. Every donor provided around 9.3 milliliters of peripheral blood. Extraction of total RNA produced a minimum of 5.5 micrograms from each sample. Study findings and constraints: More naive CD4+ cells and higher diversity marked long-lived donors relative to aged donors.

A J-beta primer mix and a sample-barcoded 5' primer were used in a second PCR of about 7 to 12 cycles. TCRdb recomputed calls from the 5' RACE reads with MiXCR, one row per CDR3 protein. The table includes approximately 1,700,000 distinct CDR3 sequences, about two fifths detected once. Trimming at V came to 4 bases and at J to 5 bases, leaving 19 bases not matched to a gene. The CDR3 runs to 18 residues. The germline V gene encodes CDR1 LGHNT and CDR2 FRNRAP. This receptor was obtained from a human donor in good health. Sample: blood. The genes are TRBV12-5 and TRBJ2-7, with 8 bases aligning to TRBD1. The CDR3 is CASGSPPTRTGRRNEQYF. The CDR3 DNA follows: TGTGCTAGTGGTTCCCCCCCAACGAGGACAGGGCGAAGGAACGAGCAGTACTTC. The full variable domain, in which reference TRBV12-5 and TRBJ2-7 provide the parts outside the CDR3, is DARVTQTPRHKVTEMGQEVTMRCQPILGHNTVFWYRQTMMQGLELLAYFRNRAPLDDSGMPKDRFSAEMPDATLATLKIQPSEPRDSAVYFCASGSPPTRTGRRNEQYFGPGTRLTVT.